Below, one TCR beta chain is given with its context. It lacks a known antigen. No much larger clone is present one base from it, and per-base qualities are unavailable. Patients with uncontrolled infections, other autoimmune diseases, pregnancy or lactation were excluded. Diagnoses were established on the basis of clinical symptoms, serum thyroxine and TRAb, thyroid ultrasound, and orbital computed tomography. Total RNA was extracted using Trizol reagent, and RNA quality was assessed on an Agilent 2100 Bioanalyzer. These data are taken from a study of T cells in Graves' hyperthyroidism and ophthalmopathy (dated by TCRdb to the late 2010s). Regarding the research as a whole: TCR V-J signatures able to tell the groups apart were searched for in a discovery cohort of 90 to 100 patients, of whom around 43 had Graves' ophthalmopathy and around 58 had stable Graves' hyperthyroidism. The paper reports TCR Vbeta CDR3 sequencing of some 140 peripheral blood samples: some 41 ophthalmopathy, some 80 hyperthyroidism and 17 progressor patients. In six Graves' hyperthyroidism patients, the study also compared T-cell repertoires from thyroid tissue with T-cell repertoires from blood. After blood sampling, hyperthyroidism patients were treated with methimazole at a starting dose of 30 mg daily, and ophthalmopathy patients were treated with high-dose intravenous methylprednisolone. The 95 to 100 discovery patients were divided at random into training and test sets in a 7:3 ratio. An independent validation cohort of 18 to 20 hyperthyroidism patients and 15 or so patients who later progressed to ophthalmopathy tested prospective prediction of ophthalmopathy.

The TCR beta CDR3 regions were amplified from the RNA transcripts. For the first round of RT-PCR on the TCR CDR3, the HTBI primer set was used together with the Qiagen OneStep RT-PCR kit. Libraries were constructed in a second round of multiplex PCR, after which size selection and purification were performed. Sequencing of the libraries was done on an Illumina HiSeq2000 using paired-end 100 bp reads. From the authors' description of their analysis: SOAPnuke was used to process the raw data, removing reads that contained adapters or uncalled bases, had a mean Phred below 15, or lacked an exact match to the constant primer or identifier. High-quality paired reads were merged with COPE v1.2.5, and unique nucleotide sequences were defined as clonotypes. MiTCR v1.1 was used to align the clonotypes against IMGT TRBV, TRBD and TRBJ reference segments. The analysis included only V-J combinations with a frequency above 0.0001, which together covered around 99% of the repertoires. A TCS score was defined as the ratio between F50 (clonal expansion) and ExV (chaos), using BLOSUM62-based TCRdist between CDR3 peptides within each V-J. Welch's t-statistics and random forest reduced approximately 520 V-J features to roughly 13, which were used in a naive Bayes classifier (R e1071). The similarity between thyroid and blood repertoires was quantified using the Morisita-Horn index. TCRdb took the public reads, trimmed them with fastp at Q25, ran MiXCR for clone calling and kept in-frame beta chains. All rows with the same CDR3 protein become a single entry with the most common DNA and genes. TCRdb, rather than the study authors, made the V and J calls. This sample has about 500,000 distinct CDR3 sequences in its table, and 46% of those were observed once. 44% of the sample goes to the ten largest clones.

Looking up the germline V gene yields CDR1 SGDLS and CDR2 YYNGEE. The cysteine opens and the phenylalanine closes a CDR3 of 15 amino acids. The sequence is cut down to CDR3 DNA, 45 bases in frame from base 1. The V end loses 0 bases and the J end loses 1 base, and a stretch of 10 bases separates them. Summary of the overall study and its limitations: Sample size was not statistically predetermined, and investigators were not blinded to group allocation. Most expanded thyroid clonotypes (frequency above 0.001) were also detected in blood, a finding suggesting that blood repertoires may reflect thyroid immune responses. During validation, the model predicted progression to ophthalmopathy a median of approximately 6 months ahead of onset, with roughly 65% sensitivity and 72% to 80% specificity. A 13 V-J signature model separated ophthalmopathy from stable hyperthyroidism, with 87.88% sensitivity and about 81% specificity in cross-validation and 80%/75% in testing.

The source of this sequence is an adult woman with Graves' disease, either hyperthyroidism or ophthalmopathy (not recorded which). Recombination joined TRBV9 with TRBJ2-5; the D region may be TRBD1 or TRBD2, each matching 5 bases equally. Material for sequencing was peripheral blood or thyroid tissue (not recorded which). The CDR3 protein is CASSVGPGTQETQYF. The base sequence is TGTGCCAGCAGCGTAGGACCAGGGACCCAAGAGACCCAGTACTTC.